Described below is a single T cell receptor (beta chain) sequence and its context. Its specificity is unknown. The CDR3 covers 16 residues. The V gene lost 5 bases and the J gene lost 1 base, with 16 bases spanning the gap. The germline CDR1 and CDR2 sequences are LNHDA and SQIVND (reference sequence). This entry is derived from a study of T cell responses to AZD1222 COVID-19 vaccine. Study observations and caveats: Mapped onto spike, vaccine-associated CD4 TCRs spanned it and were dominant at 160-218 and 743-854. Repertoire sampling happened only post peak T cell response. The sample set comprised mostly white British donors with more females, and clonal diversity was possibly underestimated.

Profiled with immunoSEQ multiplex PCR; TCRdb holds only in-frame clones, not every one. The top ten hold around 2% of the sample, which has approximately 100,000 clones, around 95% seen once. Specimen: peripheral blood, collected on day 0 of AZD1222 vaccination. V and J are TRBV19 and TRBJ2-3, with D possibly TRBD1 on 6 matching bases. This TCR came from an adult in good health. CDR3 residues: CASSLPVNRGTDTQYF. The CDR3 nucleotides read TGTGCCAGTAGTCTTCCGGTGAACAGGGGCACAGATACGCAGTATTTT.